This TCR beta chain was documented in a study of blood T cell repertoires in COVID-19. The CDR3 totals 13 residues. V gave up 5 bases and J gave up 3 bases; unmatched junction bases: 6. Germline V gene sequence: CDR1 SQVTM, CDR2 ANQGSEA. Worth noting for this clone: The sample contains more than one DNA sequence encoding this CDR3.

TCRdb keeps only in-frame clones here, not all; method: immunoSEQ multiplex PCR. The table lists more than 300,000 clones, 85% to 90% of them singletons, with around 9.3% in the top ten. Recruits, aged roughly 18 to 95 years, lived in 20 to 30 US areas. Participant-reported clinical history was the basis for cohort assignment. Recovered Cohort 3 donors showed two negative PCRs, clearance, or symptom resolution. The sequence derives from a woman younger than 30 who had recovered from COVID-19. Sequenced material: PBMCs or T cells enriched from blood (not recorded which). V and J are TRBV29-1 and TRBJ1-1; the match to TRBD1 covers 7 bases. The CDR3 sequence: CSVTDRADTEAFF. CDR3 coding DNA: TGCAGCGTTACCGACAGGGCGGACACTGAAGCTTTCTTT.